The clone carrying this T cell receptor (beta chain) was observed once. Amplification used 60 Vbeta primers and 13 Jbeta primers. The assay was immunoSEQ multiplex PCR, and TCRdb's table has in-frame clones only and misses some. Seen here are 98,000 or so clones, roughly three quarters observed once, and the top ten hold less than 10%. The CDR3 is 20 residues long. The junction had 22 bases not matched to a gene; V was cut back by 4 bases and J by 6 bases. Germline V lookup: CDR1 SGHTA, CDR2 FQGTGA. These data belong to a study of cytomegalovirus exposure and HLA in healthy donors. The chain has TRBV7-3 and TRBJ2-1, with 9 bases aligning to TRBD2. This receptor was taken from a female donor in good health and CMV-seronegative. Sequences were obtained from PBMCs. The CDR3 region is CASSSPPRRTSANPLNEQFF. The CDR3 nucleotides read TGTGCCAGCAGCTCCCCCCCCCGCAGGACTAGCGCGAACCCCCTCAATGAGCAGTTCTTC.